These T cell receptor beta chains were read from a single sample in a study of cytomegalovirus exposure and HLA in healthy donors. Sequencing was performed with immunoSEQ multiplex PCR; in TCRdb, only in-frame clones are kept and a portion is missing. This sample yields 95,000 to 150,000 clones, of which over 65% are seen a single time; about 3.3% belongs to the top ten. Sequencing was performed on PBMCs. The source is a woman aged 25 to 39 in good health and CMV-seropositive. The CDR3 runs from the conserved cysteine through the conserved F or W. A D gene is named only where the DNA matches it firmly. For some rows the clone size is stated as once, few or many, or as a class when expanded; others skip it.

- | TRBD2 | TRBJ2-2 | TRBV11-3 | CASSLVAGSRGTGELFF | TGTGCCAGCAGCTTGGTAGCGGGGTCACGGGGGACCGGGGAGCTGTTTTTT
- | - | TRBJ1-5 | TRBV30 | CAWSAAPGGGHNQPQHF | TGTGCCTGGAGTGCGGCCCCCGGGGGAGGGCACAATCAGCCCCAGCATTTT
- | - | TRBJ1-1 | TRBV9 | CASSPMLTNTEAFF | TGTGCCAGCAGCCCTATGCTCACGAACACTGAAGCTTTCTTT
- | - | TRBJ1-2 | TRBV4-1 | CASSQDYGETTWVGYTF | TGCGCCAGCAGCCAAGACTATGGGGAGACGACCTGGGTTGGCTACACCTTC
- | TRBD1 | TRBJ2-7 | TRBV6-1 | CASSLRDRGIEQYF | TGTGCCAGCAGTCTCCGGGACAGGGGTATAGAGCAGTACTTC
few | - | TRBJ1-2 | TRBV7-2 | CASSLGRGNYGYTF | TGTGCCAGCAGCTTAGGGAGAGGAAACTATGGCTACACCTTC
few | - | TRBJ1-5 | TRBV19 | CASSIGGMSNQPQHF | TGTGCCAGTAGTATAGGAGGTATGAGCAATCAGCCCCAGCATTTT
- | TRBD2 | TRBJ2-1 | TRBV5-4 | CASSLPGGATYNEQFF | TGTGCCAGCAGCTTGCCCGGGGGGGCAACCTACAATGAGCAGTTCTTC
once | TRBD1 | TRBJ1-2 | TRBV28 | CASSIGTVGSRYTF | TGCGCCAGCAGCATTGGGACAGTAGGAAGTCGCTACACCTTC
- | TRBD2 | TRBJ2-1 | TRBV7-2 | CASSLMRGAQNEQFF | TGTGCCAGCAGCTTAATGCGGGGGGCCCAAAATGAGCAGTTCTTC
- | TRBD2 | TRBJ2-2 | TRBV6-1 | CASRRGTNTGELFF | TGTGCCAGCAGGCGGGGGACCAACACCGGGGAGCTGTTTTTT
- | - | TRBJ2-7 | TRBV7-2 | CASSPQGGHEQYF | TGTGCCAGCAGCCCCCAGGGGGGCCACGAGCAGTACTTC
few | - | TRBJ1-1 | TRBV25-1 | CASAVAQNTEAFF | TGTGCCAGCGCCGTGGCACAGAACACTGAAGCTTTCTTT
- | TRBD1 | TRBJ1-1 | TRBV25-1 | CASKTGEENTEAFF | TGTGCCAGCAAAACAGGGGAGGAGAACACTGAAGCTTTCTTT
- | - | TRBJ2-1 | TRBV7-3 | CASSSVGGNNEQFF | TGTGCCAGCAGCTCCGTGGGGGGAAACAATGAGCAGTTCTTC
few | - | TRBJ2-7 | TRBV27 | CASSLSKTAEPYEQYF | TGTGCCAGCAGTTTATCGAAGACAGCCGAGCCCTACGAGCAGTACTTC
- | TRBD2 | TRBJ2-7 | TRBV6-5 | CASSLSGGLGEQYF | TGTGCCAGCAGTTTAAGCGGGGGCCTTGGGGAGCAGTACTTC
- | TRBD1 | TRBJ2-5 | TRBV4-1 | CASSGRTGSQETQYF | TGCGCCAGCAGCGGACGGACAGGGAGTCAAGAGACCCAGTACTTC
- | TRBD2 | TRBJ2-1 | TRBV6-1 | CASSDGLANYNEQFF | TGTGCCAGCAGTGATGGACTAGCAAACTACAATGAGCAGTTCTTC
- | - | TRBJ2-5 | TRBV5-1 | CASSFGVQETQYF | TGCGCCAGCAGCTTCGGAGTCCAAGAGACCCAGTACTTC
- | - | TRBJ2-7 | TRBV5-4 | CASSSPGKQYEQYF | TGTGCCAGCAGCTCTCCCGGGAAGCAATACGAGCAGTACTTC
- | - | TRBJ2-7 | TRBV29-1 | CSVWGQDPLYEQYF | TGCAGCGTTTGGGGCCAGGACCCCCTCTACGAGCAGTACTTC
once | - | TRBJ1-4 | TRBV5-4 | CASSLQGNEKLFF | TGTGCCAGCAGCTTGCAGGGAAATGAAAAACTGTTTTTT
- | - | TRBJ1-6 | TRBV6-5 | CASTYSAGGNSPLHF | TGTGCCAGCACCTACTCAGCGGGGGGAAATTCACCCCTCCACTTT
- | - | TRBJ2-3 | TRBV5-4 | CASSLGTPDTQYF | TGTGCCAGCAGCTTGGGGACTCCAGATACGCAGTATTTT
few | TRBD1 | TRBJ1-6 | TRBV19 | CASSRTGTINSPLHF | TGTGCCAGTAGCCGGACAGGGACAATTAATTCACCCCTCCACTTT
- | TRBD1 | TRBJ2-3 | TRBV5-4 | CASSGQGADTQYF | TGTGCCAGCTCCGGACAGGGAGCAGATACGCAGTATTTT
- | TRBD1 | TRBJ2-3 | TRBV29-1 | CSAVRDSSSTDTQYF | TGCAGCGCCGTACGGGACAGCTCTAGCACAGATACGCAGTATTTT
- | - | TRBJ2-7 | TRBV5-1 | CASSLTGNYEQYF | TGCGCCAGCAGCTTGACAGGGAACTACGAGCAGTACTTC
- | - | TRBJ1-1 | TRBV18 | CASSPTGGVAEAFF | TGTGCCAGCTCACCAACCGGAGGGGTCGCTGAAGCTTTCTTT
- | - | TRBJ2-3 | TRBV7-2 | CASSPRQKRTDTQYF | TGTGCCAGCAGCCCTCGACAGAAGAGGACAGATACGCAGTATTTT
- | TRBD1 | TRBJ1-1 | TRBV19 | CASSTYRGTEAFF | TGTGCCAGTAGTACCTACAGGGGTACTGAAGCTTTCTTT
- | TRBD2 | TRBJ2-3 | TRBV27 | CASSSPGTSGGTFTDTQYF | TGTGCCAGCAGCTCACCCGGGACTAGCGGGGGGACCTTCACAGATACGCAGTATTTT
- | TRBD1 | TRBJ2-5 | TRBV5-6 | CASSTDRVETQYF | TGTGCCAGCAGCACCGACAGGGTTGAGACCCAGTACTTC
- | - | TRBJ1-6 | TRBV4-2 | CASSQETYRSPLHF | TGTGCCAGCAGCCAAGAGACTTACCGTTCACCCCTCCACTTT
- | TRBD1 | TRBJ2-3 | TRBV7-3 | CASSLSGTGKDTQYF | TGTGCCAGCAGCTTATCCGGGACAGGGAAAGATACGCAGTATTTT
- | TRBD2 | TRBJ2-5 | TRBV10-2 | CASSMVGLAVQETQYF | TGCGCCAGCAGTATGGTCGGACTAGCGGTTCAAGAGACCCAGTACTTC
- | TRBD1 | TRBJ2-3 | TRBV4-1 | CASSRLGLGQVKGDTQYF | TGCGCCAGCAGCCGACTCGGCCTGGGACAGGTAAAAGGAGATACGCAGTATTTT
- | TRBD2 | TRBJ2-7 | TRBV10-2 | CASSDRGGGGEQYF | TGCGCCAGCAGTGATCGCGGGGGGGGAGGCGAGCAGTACTTC
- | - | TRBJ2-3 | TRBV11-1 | CASSPRTSRSTTQYF | TGTGCCAGCAGCCCCCGGACAAGTCGCTCGACTACGCAGTATTTT
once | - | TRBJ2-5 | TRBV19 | CASSQGRGAQYF | TGTGCCAGTAGTCAGGGTAGGGGCGCCCAGTACTTC
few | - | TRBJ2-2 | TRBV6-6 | CASSGANTGELFF | TGTGCCAGCTCAGGCGCGAACACCGGGGAGCTGTTTTTT
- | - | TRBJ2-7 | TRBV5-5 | CASSQGETYEQYF | TGTGCCAGCAGCCAAGGGGAAACGTACGAGCAGTACTTC
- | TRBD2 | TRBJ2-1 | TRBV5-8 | CASSLGRGLAGIWNEQFF | TGTGCCAGCAGCTTGGGAAGGGGACTAGCGGGGATTTGGAATGAGCAGTTCTTC
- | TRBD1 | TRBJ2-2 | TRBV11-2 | CASSPQGAGELFF | TGTGCCAGCAGCCCGCAGGGGGCCGGGGAGCTGTTTTTT
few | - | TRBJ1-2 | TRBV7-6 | CASSLDPGSEYGYTF | TGTGCCAGCAGCTTAGATCCGGGTTCGGAATATGGCTACACCTTC
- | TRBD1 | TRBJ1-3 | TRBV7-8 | CATRGLGNTIYF | TGTGCCACCAGGGGGCTCGGAAACACCATATATTTT
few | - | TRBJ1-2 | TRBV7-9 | CASSFTGWGGYTF | TGTGCCAGCAGCTTTACAGGGTGGGGTGGCTACACCTTC
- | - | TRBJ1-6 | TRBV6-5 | CASSYDTHGNSPLHF | TGTGCCAGCAGTTACGACACTCACGGTAATTCACCCCTCCACTTT
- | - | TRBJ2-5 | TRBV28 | CASARVKETQYF | TGTGCCAGCGCCCGGGTGAAAGAGACCCAGTACTTC
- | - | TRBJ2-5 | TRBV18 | CASSPGAGETQYF | TGTGCCAGCTCACCAGGGGCCGGTGAGACCCAGTACTTC
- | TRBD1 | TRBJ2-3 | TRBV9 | CASSPRGPGTDTQYF | TGTGCCAGCAGCCCGAGGGGGCCCGGCACAGATACGCAGTATTTT
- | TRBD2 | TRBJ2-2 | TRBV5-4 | CASSGEGGGGAGTGELFF | TGTGCCAGCAGCGGCGAAGGGGGCGGGGGGGCAGGCACCGGGGAGCTGTTTTTT
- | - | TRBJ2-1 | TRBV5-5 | CASSLGAGLGNEQFF | TGTGCCAGCAGCTTGGGGGCAGGGTTAGGTAATGAGCAGTTCTTC
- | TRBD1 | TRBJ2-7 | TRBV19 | CASSPPQQTGAITYEQYF | TGTGCCAGTAGTCCACCCCAACAAACAGGGGCGATAACCTACGAGCAGTACTTC
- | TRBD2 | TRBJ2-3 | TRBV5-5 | CASSLGTSGGFLATDTQYF | TGTGCCAGCAGCTTGGGGACTAGCGGGGGCTTCCTCGCAACAGATACGCAGTATTTT